This T cell receptor beta chain was observed in a study of shared clonotypes between healthy human individuals. Data came from immunoSEQ multiplex PCR; TCRdb stores just in-frame clones and leaves some out. The table records roughly 2,300,000 clones, less than 95% of them present only once. There are a few counts of this clone. The CDR3 length is 11 residues. CDR1 is MDHEN and CDR2 is SYDVKM in the germline V gene. The germline V and J ends were trimmed by 3 bases and 8 bases, with 7 bases remaining between them. The sequenced sample was naive CD4+ T cells from PBMCs. Subset noted: CD45RA+ positively selected. The receptor was derived from a man aged 18-30 years in good health. Some clones in this sample may be carry-over from other donors' samples. The chain joins TRBV28 to TRBJ1-1, with D possibly matching TRBD1 (5 bases). Here the CDR3 DNA reads TGTGCCAGCAGTTTCTACAGGGAAGCTTTCTTT. This sequence encodes CASSFYREAFF.